These 25 T cell receptor beta chains were all obtained from the same sample, sequenced in a study of T cells after yellow fever vaccination. Each CDR3 protein is one row after TCRdb ran MiXCR on the 5' RACE reads. The table lists 70,000 or so distinct CDR3 sequences, about 7.3% of them singletons. This sample comprised CD8+ T cells sorted from PBMCs, obtained about 10 days after the first yellow fever vaccination. These receptor sequences come from a man aged 18 to 30 who received the YFV17D yellow fever vaccine.

This clonotype has a handful of counts. The rearrangement joins TRBV27 to TRBJ2-7; 8 bases fit TRBD1. This CDR3 comprises 15 residues. Per germline, CDR1 MNHEY and CDR2 SMNVEV (reference sequence). J lost 4 bases, V lost 6 bases, and 11 bases had no gene match. CDR3 sequence (DNA): TGTGCCAGCAGCTCCGGGACAGGAGGTTTGTACGAGCAGTACTTC. This encodes CASSSGTGGLYEQYF.

The chain employs TRBV29-1 and TRBJ1-5, with TRBD1 as a possible D gene (5 bases). Germline V lookup: CDR1 SQVTM, CDR2 ANQGSEA. The V end was cut by 0 bases, the J end by 4 bases, with 13 bases between. CDR3 length equals 15 residues. CDR3 amino acids: CSVEDGRDGNQPQHF. DNA of the CDR3: TGCAGCGTTGAAGACGGGAGGGACGGGAATCAGCCCCAGCATTTT.

V gene TRBV7-9 combines with J gene TRBJ2-3; D unclear. The germline gives CDR1 SEHNR, CDR2 FQNEAQ (reference sequence). V lost 3 bases and J lost 2, with 12 bases in between. There are 15 residues in the CDR3. The CDR3 DNA is TGTGCCAGCAGCTTCCTGGTGGGGATCACAGATACGCAGTATTTT. Protein: CASSFLVGITDTQYF.

This clonotype was counted many times. The chain employs TRBV4-1 and TRBJ1-4; the match to TRBD1 covers 8 bases. The CDR3 loop spans 17 amino acids. Germline CDR1 is MGHRA and CDR2 is YSYEKL. J lost 8 bases, V lost 3 bases, and 14 bases had no gene match. The CDR3 is CASSHPPAGQEGEKLFF. The CDR3 nucleotides read TGCGCCAGCAGCCATCCCCCAGCGGGACAGGAGGGGGAAAAACTGTTTTTT.

In its sample, this clonotype was seen a few times. This rearrangement joins TRBV5-1 to TRBJ1-1; 7 nucleotides agree with TRBD1. Looked up from germline, CDR1 is SGHRS and CDR2 is YFSETQ. CDR3 size: 17 residues. The ends lost 0 bases at V and 3 bases at J; junction bases unmatched: 11. The CDR3 DNA sequence: TGCGCCAGCAGCTTGGCCGTCGTCAGGGGGTTGGACACTGAAGCTTTCTTT. It translates to CASSLAVVRGLDTEAFF.

This clonotype was found many times. V gene TRBV11-2 combines with J gene TRBJ2-2; D remains ambiguous. Trimming pared 1 base from V and 5 bases from J, leaving 8 bases between. CDR3 length: 14 amino acids. CDR1 and CDR2 (germline): SGHAT, FQNNGV. The CDR3 DNA reads TGTGCCAGCAGCTTAGTCGTGGGGACCGGGGAGCTGTTTTTT. Residues: CASSLVVGTGELFF.

The gene calls are TRBV9 and TRBJ2-6; possible D gene TRBD1, 6 bases. The V and J ends lost 0 bases and 1 base respectively, with 11 bases between them. Germline V gives CDR1 SGDLS, CDR2 YYNGEE. CDR3 length equals 17 residues. CDR3 sequence (DNA): TGTGCCAGCAGCGTAGAGCAGGGGCCGTCTGGGGCCAACGTCCTGACTTTC. Translation: CASSVEQGPSGANVLTF.

This clonotype was counted at least ten times. The chain links TRBV6-1 to TRBJ2-2, with D maybe TRBD1 (5 bases). V lost 6 bases and J 7 bases, leaving 15 bases between the germline ends. There are 14 residues in the CDR3. Germline V lookup: CDR1 MNHNS, CDR2 SASEGT. CDR3 bases: TGTGCCAGCAGCCAACCCGGACATCACGGGGAGCTGTTTTTT. The encoded protein is CASSQPGHHGELFF.

This clonotype was picked up many times. The V call is TRBV7-6, the J call TRBJ2-3; 11 nucleotides align to TRBD2. J lost 1 base, V lost 10 bases, and 10 bases had no gene match. The CDR3 spans 16 residues. Germline CDR1 reads SGHVS; CDR2 reads FNYEAQ. In nucleotides, the CDR3 is TGTGCCATTGGACTAGCGGGTCTCACGGGCACAGATACGCAGTATTTT. Its translation is CAIGLAGLTGTDTQYF.

In this sample, this clonotype turned up many times. The chain combines TRBV7-9 with TRBJ2-7; 10 nucleotides match TRBD1. The CDR3 runs 13 residues. J was trimmed by 7 bases and V by 6 bases; bases with no gene match: 6. Germline CDR1 and CDR2: SEHNR and FQNEAQ (reference sequence). The CDR3 loop is CASSPTGGWEQYF. The CDR3 bases are TGTGCCAGCAGTCCGACAGGGGGCTGGGAGCAGTACTTC.

In this sample, this clonotype turned up many times. Here the CDR3 DNA reads TGCAGTGCCCGACCGGGACTAGCGGGGGAGTTTGACAATGAGCAGTTCTTC. Translation: CSARPGLAGEFDNEQFF. The chain combines TRBV20-1 with TRBJ2-1; 14 bases map to TRBD2. Looked up from germline, CDR1 is DFQATT and CDR2 is SNEGSKA (reference sequence). V lost 6 bases to trimming and J lost 5 bases; unmatched junction nucleotides: 12. The CDR3 has 17 amino acids.

The chain combines TRBV7-2 with TRBJ2-7; a weak D match, TRBD2 (5 bases). Germline CDR1 is SGHTA and CDR2 is FQGNSA. The V gene lost 5 bases and the J gene lost 5 bases, with 19 bases spanning the gap. The length of the CDR3 is 15 residues. CDR3 nucleotide sequence: TGTGCCAGCAGCCTCGGACTCCTATTTTGGCACGAGCAGTACGTC. Translated, it gives CASSLGLLFWHEQYV.

This clonotype was seen many times. The J gene is TRBJ1-1, the V gene TRBV7-3; D is possibly TRBD1 (6 bases). The CDR3 is 14 amino acids. V gave up 7 bases and J gave up 7 bases, with 19 bases separating them. The germline gives CDR1 SGHTA, CDR2 FQGTGA. The CDR3 nucleotides read TGTGCCAGCAAGATCCATGGGACATTGGGTGAAGCTTTCTTT. Protein product: CASKIHGTLGEAFF.

The table lists this clonotype with many counts. The chain has TRBV7-2 and TRBJ2-3, with a weak D call TRBD2 (7 bases). Germline CDR1 is SGHTA and CDR2 is FQGNSA. Trimming removed 5 bases from V and 2 bases from J, with 14 bases in between. The CDR3 consists of 15 residues. CDR3 DNA sequence: TGTGCCAGCAGCGCCTGGGGGGGCGACACAGATACGCAGTATTTT. This translates into CASSAWGGDTDTQYF.

The V gene is TRBV6-5, the J gene TRBJ1-1, with D maybe TRBD1 (6 bases). The ends were cut back, 0 bases at V and 0 bases at J, with 8 bases in the middle. This CDR3 is 15 amino acids long. CDR1 is MNHEY and CDR2 is SVGAGI in the germline V gene. CDR3 protein: CASSYSPGVNTEAFF. CDR3 DNA sequence: TGTGCCAGCAGTTACTCGCCAGGGGTGAACACTGAAGCTTTCTTT.

This clonotype was recorded at least ten times. The chain links TRBV6-5 to TRBJ2-7, with D unresolved. CDR3 size: 14 residues. V lost 1 base, J lost 3 bases, and 10 bases lay in between. Germline assignment: CDR1 MNHEY and CDR2 SVGAGI. The CDR3 sequence: CASSYFSGDYEQYF. CDR3 DNA: TGTGCCAGCAGTTACTTCTCGGGCGACTACGAGCAGTACTTC.

At least ten counts were recorded for this clonotype. The V call is TRBV12-3 or TRBV12-4, the J call TRBJ2-3; D call uncertain. This CDR3 comprises 14 residues. V was pared by 1 base and J by 2 bases, with 7 bases between. DNA for the CDR3: TGTGCCAGCAGTTTAGGACCTATCACAGATACGCAGTATTTT. This sequence encodes CASSLGPITDTQYF.

This clonotype is medium-sized. The chain joins TRBV6-4 to TRBJ2-1; D gene unclear. Trimming cost V 3 bases and J 4 bases, with 10 bases left between them. The germline CDR1 and CDR2 sequences are MRHNA and SNTAGT. The CDR3 is 14 residues long. CDR3 in amino acids: CASSETVDYNEQFF. Here the CDR3 DNA reads TGTGCCAGCAGTGAAACAGTAGATTACAATGAGCAGTTCTTC.

The rearrangement links TRBV7-2 to TRBJ2-7; D uncertain. CDR1 and CDR2 from the germline V gene are SGHTA and FQGNSA. Trimming removed 5 bases from V and 2 bases from J, with 10 bases in between. The CDR3 length is 13 residues. The CDR3 is CASSRFSTYEQYV. CDR3 DNA: TGTGCCAGCAGCCGTTTTTCAACCTACGAGCAGTACGTC.

Many counts were recorded for this clonotype. The V and J genes are TRBV27 and TRBJ2-5; possible D gene TRBD1, 6 bases. The CDR3 consists of 14 residues. V was pared by 6 bases and J by 1 base, with 12 bases between. Per the germline V gene, CDR1 is MNHEY and CDR2 is SMNVEV (reference sequence). Here the CDR3 DNA reads TGTGCCAGCAGATACCAGGGGATCCAAGAGACCCAGTACTTC. The encoded protein is CASRYQGIQETQYF.

This clonotype came up a few times. The chain combines TRBV11-2 with TRBJ2-7; possible D gene TRBD2, 6 bases. CDR3 size: 14 residues. Trimming cost V 3 bases and J 3 bases, with 12 bases left between them. Germline V gene data show CDR1 as SGHAT and CDR2 as FQNNGV. Here the CDR3 reads CASSFTGRDYEQYV. CDR3 nucleotide sequence: TGTGCCAGCAGCTTCACCGGGAGAGACTACGAGCAGTACGTC.

The chain is built from TRBV12-3 or TRBV12-4 and TRBJ2-2; D may be TRBD1 (6 bases). CDR3 length: 16 residues. Trimming removed 8 bases from V and 5 bases from J, with 21 bases in between. The DNA of the CDR3 is TGTGCCAGCTCAGATTTTGCAGGGGCCCAAACCGGGGAGCTGTTTTTT. This encodes CASSDFAGAQTGELFF.

The J gene is TRBJ2-3, the V gene TRBV4-3; perhaps TRBD2 as D (6 bases). The CDR3 spans 17 residues. Trimming shortened V by 0 bases and J by 2 bases, and 15 bases separated the two germline ends. CDR1 is LGHNA and CDR2 is YSLEER in the germline V gene. In nucleotides, the CDR3 is TGCGCCAGCAGCCAAGATCACTACGGGGGACCCACAGATACGCAGTATTTT. It encodes CASSQDHYGGPTDTQYF.

By share, this clonotype ranks as medium-sized. The V and J genes are TRBV9 and TRBJ1-2; 8 bases line up with TRBD1. Per the germline V gene, CDR1 is SGDLS and CDR2 is YYNGEE. With 3 bases clipped from V and 0 bases from J, the junction kept 4 bases outside the gene matches. This CDR3 is built from 15 residues. CDR3 residues: CASSDRDRTNYGYTF. CDR3 DNA sequence: TGTGCCAGCAGCGACCGGGACAGGACTAACTATGGCTACACCTTC.

In its sample, this clonotype was seen many times. The V gene is TRBV4-2, the J gene TRBJ2-3, with 8 bases matching TRBD1. The CDR3 extends over 15 amino acids. The ends lost 2 bases at V and 5 bases at J; junction bases unmatched: 6. Germline V gene sequence: CDR1 LGHNA, CDR2 YNFKEQ. The CDR3 loop reads CASSQRYRGEDTQYF. The CDR3 DNA reads as TGTGCCAGCAGCCAAAGATACAGGGGGGAAGATACGCAGTATTTT.